The next 16 T cell receptor beta chains were all read from a single sample in a study of cytomegalovirus exposure and HLA in healthy donors. The PCR made use of 60 Vbeta and 13 Jbeta primers. The data were produced by immunoSEQ multiplex PCR, yet TCRdb's version contains in-frame clones alone and is incomplete. The sample yields some 120,000 clones, 80% seen once. Sequenced material: PBMCs. These receptors all come from a man aged 45 to 65 in good health and CMV-seronegative.

This rearrangement joins TRBV23-1 to TRBJ2-7; no reliable D call. TRBV23-1 is an ORF, and what it does is uncertain. This CDR3 is 12 amino acids long. The V end was cut by 1 base, the J end by 6 bases, with 7 bases between. CDR3 nucleotide sequence: TGCGCCAGCAGTCAATTACCCGGCGAGCAGTACTTC. It is translated as CASSQLPGEQYF.

The chain employs TRBV9 and TRBJ2-7; D remains ambiguous. Per germline, CDR1 SGDLS and CDR2 YYNGEE. The V gene lost 0 bases and the J gene lost 2 bases, with 9 bases spanning the gap. The CDR3 has 14 amino acids. The CDR3 loop is CASSVGLFAYEQYF. Here the CDR3 DNA reads TGTGCCAGCAGCGTAGGGCTGTTTGCCTACGAGCAGTACTTC.

This clone was seen just once. The J gene is TRBJ2-4, the V gene TRBV19; D call uncertain. The germline V and J ends were trimmed by 1 base and 6 bases, with 13 bases remaining between them. The CDR3 has 15 residues. The germline gives CDR1 LNHDA, CDR2 SQIVND (reference sequence). The CDR3 nucleotides read TGTGCCAGTAGTATAGTAGACGAGGAGAGAAACATTCAGTACTTC. Its translation is CASSIVDEERNIQYF.

This clone was detected a few times. The rearrangement joins TRBV11-2 to TRBJ2-1; 9 bases are a match to TRBD2. The CDR3 extends over 15 amino acids. The germline CDR1 and CDR2 sequences are SGHAT and FQNNGV. V lost 3 bases, J lost 7 bases, and 7 bases stayed unmatched. The CDR3: CASSLGTSLGNEQFF. The CDR3 DNA is TGTGCCAGCAGCTTGGGGACTAGCCTTGGTAATGAGCAGTTCTTC.

The chain is built from TRBV19 and TRBJ1-6, with D possibly being TRBD1 (5 bases). Germline CDR1 reads LNHDA; CDR2 reads SQIVND (reference sequence). The CDR3 covers 14 residues. Trimming cost V 3 bases and J 10 bases, with 13 bases left between them. DNA for the CDR3: TGTGCCAGTAGTATGGTTGGAGGGGACTCACCCCTCCACTTT. As protein: CASSMVGGDSPLHF.

Written as DNA, the CDR3 is TGTGCCAGCAGTCCCGACAGGGACTATGGCTACACCTTC. This gives the protein CASSPDRDYGYTF. V gene TRBV27 combines with J gene TRBJ1-2, with 7 bases aligning to TRBD1. Trimming cost V 5 bases and J 3 bases; bases outside gene matches: 3. This CDR3 is 13 amino acids long. Germline V gives CDR1 MNHEY, CDR2 SMNVEV (reference sequence).

The genes are TRBV9 and TRBJ2-5, with 8 bases lining up with TRBD1. Per the germline V gene, CDR1 is SGDLS and CDR2 is YYNGEE. The CDR3 totals 16 residues. J was trimmed by 3 bases and V by 2 bases; bases with no gene match: 9. As DNA, the CDR3 is TGTGCCAGCAGCGTGGAGACAGGGGAGCCCGAAGAGACCCAGTACTTC. This gives the protein CASSVETGEPEETQYF.

The V gene is TRBV4-3, the J gene TRBJ2-3, with TRBD2 matching 9 bases. The CDR3 is 15 amino acids. With V trimmed by 2 bases and J by 1 base, 1 base remained unmatched. The germline gives CDR1 LGHNA, CDR2 YSLEER. CDR3 in amino acids: CASSQRTSGTDTQYF. CDR3 nucleotides: TGCGCCAGCAGCCAAAGGACTAGCGGCACAGATACGCAGTATTTT.

The chain uses TRBV25-1 and TRBJ2-7; 14 nucleotides match TRBD2. CDR3 length equals 17 residues. The junction had 12 bases not matched to a gene; V was cut back by 4 bases and J by 7 bases. Germline V gene data show CDR1 as MGHDK and CDR2 as SYGVNS. Here the CDR3 reads CASSVGTSGSSDREQYF. Here the CDR3 DNA reads TGTGCCAGCAGTGTAGGGACTAGCGGGAGTAGTGACAGGGAGCAGTACTTC.

About this clone itself: Other DNA sequences in this sample translate to the same CDR3. This chain links TRBV29-1 with TRBJ1-1; D unclear. Germline V gene sequence: CDR1 SQVTM, CDR2 ANQGSEA. CDR3 size: 14 residues. V was shortened by 4 bases and J by 0 bases, with 12 bases between the two germline ends. CDR3 DNA: TGCAGCGTTGCCAGGACTGGGGTGAACACTGAAGCTTTCTTT. Translating it yields CSVARTGVNTEAFF.

The chain uses TRBV6-5 and TRBJ2-3; TRBD2 matches 9 bases. The V segment lost 2 bases and the J segment 0 bases; nucleotides outside the gene matches: 3. Germline lookup yields CDR1 MNHEY and CDR2 SVGAGI. The CDR3 covers 16 residues. The chain's CDR3 is CASSYAGGDSTDTQYF. In DNA form, the CDR3 reads TGTGCCAGCAGTTACGCGGGGGGGGATAGCACAGATACGCAGTATTTT.

In this sample, this clone turned up once. The J gene is TRBJ1-2, the V gene TRBV7-6; D perhaps matches TRBD1 (6 bases). The V end lost 5 bases, the J end lost 8 bases, and 18 bases lay between the germline ends. This CDR3 region has 14 residues. Germline CDR1 reads SGHVS; CDR2 reads FNYEAQ. CDR3 residues: CASSPLGHGNGYTF. CDR3 coding DNA: TGTGCCAGCAGCCCACTGGGACATGGGAACGGCTACACCTTC.

V is TRBV5-1 and J is TRBJ2-7; 9 bases line up with TRBD1. The CDR3 runs to 17 residues. CDR1 is SGHRS, CDR2 YFSETQ, per germline. With 4 bases clipped from V and 2 bases from J, the junction kept 13 bases outside the gene matches. Written as DNA, the CDR3 is TGCGCCAGCAGCAAACGTCCGGGACAGGGCCTCCCCTACGAGCAGTACTTC. Its translation: CASSKRPGQGLPYEQYF.

This clone has more than one count but fewer than ten. V usage is TRBV19 and J usage is TRBJ1-1; perhaps TRBD1 as D (5 bases). Trimming took off 0 bases at V and 8 bases at J, with 10 bases between the two ends. Germline CDR1 and CDR2: LNHDA and SQIVND (reference sequence). The CDR3 is 13 amino acids. The CDR3: CASSIDRQLEAFF. The CDR3 nucleotides read TGTGCCAGTAGTATAGATCGACAGCTAGAAGCTTTCTTT. The full variable domain, in which reference TRBV19 and TRBJ1-1 provide the parts outside the CDR3, is DGGITQSPKYLFRKEGQNVTLSCEQNLNHDAMYWYRQDPGQGLRLIYYSQIVNDFQKGDIAEGYSVSREKKESFPLTVTSAQKNPTAFYLCASSIDRQLEAFFGQGTRLTVV.

This clone appeared a single time. The rearrangement links TRBV5-6 to TRBJ2-2; TRBD1 matches at 7 bases. The germline CDR1 and CDR2 sequences are SGHDT and YYEEEE. V was pared by 1 base and J by 5 bases, with 11 bases of the junction left unmatched. This CDR3 has 17 amino acids. The CDR3 here is CASSLRQTGVGTGELFF. CDR3 sequence (DNA): TGTGCCAGCAGCTTGAGGCAAACAGGGGTTGGGACCGGGGAGCTGTTTTTT.

The chain has TRBV5-1 and TRBJ1-4; tentatively, D is TRBD1 (6 bases). V was trimmed by 0 bases and J by 7 bases, leaving 19 bases between them. CDR1 SGHRS and CDR2 YFSETQ come from the germline V gene. CDR3 length equals 17 residues. The CDR3 DNA reads as TGCGCCAGCAGCTTGGACGGACAGATCACTGTTCGTGAAAAACTGTTTTTT. Protein: CASSLDGQITVREKLFF.